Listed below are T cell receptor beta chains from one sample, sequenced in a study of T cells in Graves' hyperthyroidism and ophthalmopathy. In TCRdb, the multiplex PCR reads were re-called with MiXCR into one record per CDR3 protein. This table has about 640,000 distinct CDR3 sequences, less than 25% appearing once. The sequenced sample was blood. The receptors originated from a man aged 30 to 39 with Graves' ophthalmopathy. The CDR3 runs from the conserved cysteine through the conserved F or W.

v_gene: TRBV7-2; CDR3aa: CASSLFGPENYEQYF
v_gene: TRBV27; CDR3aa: CASSSDERGEQYF
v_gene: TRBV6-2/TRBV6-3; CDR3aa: CASSPGGYYNEQFF
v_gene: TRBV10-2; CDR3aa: CASGGQGFHEQFF
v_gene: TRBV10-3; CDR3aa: CAISESNRGEETQYF
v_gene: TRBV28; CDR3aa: CASRETPGGASYNEQFF
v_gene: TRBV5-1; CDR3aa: CASSRTAGTPGLETQYF
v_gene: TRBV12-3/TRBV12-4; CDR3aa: CASSLDRGTSPLHF
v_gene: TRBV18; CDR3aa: CASSPVGAGGGEQYF
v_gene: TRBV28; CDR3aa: CASSPIGRGAKYNSPLHF
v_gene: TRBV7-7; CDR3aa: CASSAGLAGGDEQFF
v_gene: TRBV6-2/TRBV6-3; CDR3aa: CASSPARESNEKLFF
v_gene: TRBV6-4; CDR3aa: CASSERTGGSYEQYF
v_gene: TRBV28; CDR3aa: CASSLGQASGNTIYF
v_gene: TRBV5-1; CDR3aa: CASSLDRGLAFF
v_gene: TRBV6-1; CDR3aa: CASSAGPYSNQPQHF
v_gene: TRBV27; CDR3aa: CASRGGRGSGYTF
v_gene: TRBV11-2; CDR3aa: CASSNGDTQYF
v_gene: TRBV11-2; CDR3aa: CASSSLAGNNEQFF
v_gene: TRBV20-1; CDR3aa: CSAPDRDSGNTIYF
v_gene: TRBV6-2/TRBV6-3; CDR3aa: CASSRMGAYEQCF
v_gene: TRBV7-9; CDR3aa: CASSSIGGDTQYF
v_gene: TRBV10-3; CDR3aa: CAISESTGSYNEQFF
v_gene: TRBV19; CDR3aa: CASSTGGGGNQPQHF
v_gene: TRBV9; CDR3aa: CASSVSTGFNSPLHF
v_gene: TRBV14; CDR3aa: CASSQRSSTGGEEQYF
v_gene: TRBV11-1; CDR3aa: CASSPRSADPDTQYF
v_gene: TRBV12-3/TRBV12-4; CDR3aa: CASRKGGSYNEQFF
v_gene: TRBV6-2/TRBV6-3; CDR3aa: CASSVTGLREQYF
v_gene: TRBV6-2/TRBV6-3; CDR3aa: CASILPLGGRAYNEQFF
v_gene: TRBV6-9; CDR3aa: CASSYVASGRREQYF
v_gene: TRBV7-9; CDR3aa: CASSPRDGQETQYF
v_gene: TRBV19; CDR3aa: CASSIKAGTGGSSDTQYF
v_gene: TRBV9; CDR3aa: CASSVDTMETQYF
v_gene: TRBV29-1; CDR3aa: CSVLGLAGGDTQYF
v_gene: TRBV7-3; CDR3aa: CASSLNRGGRELFF
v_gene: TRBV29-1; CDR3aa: CSVELAGGIYEQYF
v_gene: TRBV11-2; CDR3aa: CASSLAAGVVTGANVLTF
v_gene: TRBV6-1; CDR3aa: CASSDRGRGKLFF
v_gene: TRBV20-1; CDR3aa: CSARDSGAYGYTF
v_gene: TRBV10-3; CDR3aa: CAISGILAGGTDTQYF
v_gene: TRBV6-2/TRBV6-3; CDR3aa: CASSYSGLQETQYF
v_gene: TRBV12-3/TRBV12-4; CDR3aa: CASSFSSGGGETQYF
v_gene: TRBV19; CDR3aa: CASSAGGLAGSNEQFF